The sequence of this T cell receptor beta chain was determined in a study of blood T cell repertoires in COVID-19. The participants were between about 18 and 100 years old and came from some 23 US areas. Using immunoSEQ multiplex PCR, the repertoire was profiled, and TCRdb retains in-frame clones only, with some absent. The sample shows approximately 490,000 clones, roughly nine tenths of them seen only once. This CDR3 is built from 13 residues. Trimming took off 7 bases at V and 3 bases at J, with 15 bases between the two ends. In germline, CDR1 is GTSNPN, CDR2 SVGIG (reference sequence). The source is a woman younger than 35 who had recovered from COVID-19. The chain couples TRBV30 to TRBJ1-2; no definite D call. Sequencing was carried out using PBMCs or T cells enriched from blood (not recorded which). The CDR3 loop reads CASADGEDYGYTF. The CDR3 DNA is TGTGCCTCCGCCGATGGGGAGGACTATGGCTACACCTTC.